This TCR beta chain derives from a study of blood T cell repertoires in COVID-19. Study in general: COVID-19 samples collected from the United States, Italy and Spain covered acute and convalescent phases. Sources were T cells, B-cell-depleted T cells, or PBMCs; the material itself was cDNA or gDNA.

In its sample, this clone was seen a few times. Profiled with immunoSEQ multiplex PCR; TCRdb holds only in-frame clones, not every one. The sample includes 200,000 to 250,000 clones, 90% of them seen just once. Ages ranged from roughly 18 to 100 years, with residence in approximately 25 US areas. Exposed volunteers were people who met a COVID-19 case within 2 weeks before study entry. The TCR was taken from a man younger than 45 who had been exposed to COVID-19. The sequenced material came from PBMCs or T cells enriched from blood (not recorded which).

Here the CDR3 DNA reads TGTGCCAGCAGCTTGAGACGCCGAGCGGGGAGCACCGGGGAGCTGTTTTTT. Its translation is CASSLRRRAGSTGELFF. The genes are TRBV7-2 and TRBJ2-2; 7 bases are shared with TRBD2. The ends lost 3 bases at V and 4 bases at J; junction bases unmatched: 11. The CDR3 spans 17 residues. Germline CDR1 and CDR2: SGHTA and FQGNSA.